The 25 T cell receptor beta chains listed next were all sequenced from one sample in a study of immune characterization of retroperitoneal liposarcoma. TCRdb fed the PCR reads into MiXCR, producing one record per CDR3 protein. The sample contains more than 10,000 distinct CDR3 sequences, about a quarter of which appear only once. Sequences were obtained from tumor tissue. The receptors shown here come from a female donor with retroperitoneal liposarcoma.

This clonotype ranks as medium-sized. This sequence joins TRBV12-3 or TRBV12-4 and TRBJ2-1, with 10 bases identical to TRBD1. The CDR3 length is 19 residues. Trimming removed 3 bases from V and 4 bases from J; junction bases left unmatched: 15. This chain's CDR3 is CASSFLLTTGQGVYNEQFF. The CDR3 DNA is TGTGCCAGCAGTTTCCTTTTGACTACCGGACAGGGGGTATACAATGAGCAGTTCTTC.

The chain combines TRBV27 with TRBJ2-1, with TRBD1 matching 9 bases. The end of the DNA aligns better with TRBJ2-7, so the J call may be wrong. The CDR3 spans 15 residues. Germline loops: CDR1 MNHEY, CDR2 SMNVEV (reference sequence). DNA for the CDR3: TGTGCCAGCAGTTTAGCGGGACAGGGTTACAATGAGCAGTACTTC. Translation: CASSLAGQGYNEQYF.

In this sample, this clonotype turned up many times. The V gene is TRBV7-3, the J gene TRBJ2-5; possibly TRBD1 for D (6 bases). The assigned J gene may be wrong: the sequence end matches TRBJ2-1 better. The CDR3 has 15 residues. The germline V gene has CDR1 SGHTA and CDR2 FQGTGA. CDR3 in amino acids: CASSWLGQQGETQFF. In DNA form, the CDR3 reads TGTGCCAGCAGCTGGTTAGGTCAACAGGGAGAGACCCAGTTCTTC.

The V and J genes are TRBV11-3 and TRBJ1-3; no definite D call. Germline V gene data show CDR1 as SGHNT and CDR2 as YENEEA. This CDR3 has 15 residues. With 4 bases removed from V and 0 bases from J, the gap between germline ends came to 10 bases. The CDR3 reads CASSSESSSGNTIYF. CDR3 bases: TGTGCCAGCAGCTCGGAATCAAGCTCTGGAAACACCATATATTTT.

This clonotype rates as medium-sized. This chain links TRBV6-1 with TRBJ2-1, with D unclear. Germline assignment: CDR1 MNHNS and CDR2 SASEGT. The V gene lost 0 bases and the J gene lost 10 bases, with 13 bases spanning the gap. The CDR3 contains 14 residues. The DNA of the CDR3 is TGTGCCAGCAGTGAAGCGTGGGGTCCCCACGAGCAGTTCTTC. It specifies CASSEAWGPHEQFF.

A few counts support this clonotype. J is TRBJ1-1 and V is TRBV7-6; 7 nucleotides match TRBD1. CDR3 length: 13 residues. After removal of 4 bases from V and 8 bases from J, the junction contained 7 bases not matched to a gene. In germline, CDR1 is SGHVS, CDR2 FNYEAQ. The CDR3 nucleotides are TGTGCCAGCAGCTCTCACAGGGGAGCAGAAGCTTTCTTT. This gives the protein CASSSHRGAEAFF.

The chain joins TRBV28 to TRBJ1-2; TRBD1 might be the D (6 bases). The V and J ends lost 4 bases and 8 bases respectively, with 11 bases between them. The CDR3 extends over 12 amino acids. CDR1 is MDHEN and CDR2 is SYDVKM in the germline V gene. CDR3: CASSSQGLGYTF. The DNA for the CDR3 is TGTGCCAGCAGTTCTCAGGGGTTGGGCTACACCTTC.

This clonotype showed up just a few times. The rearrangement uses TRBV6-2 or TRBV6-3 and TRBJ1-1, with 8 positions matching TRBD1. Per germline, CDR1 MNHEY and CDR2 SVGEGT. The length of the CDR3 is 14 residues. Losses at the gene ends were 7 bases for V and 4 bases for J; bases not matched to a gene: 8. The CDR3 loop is CASKDRGLSTEAFF. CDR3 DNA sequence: TGTGCCAGCAAAGACAGGGGTTTGAGCACTGAAGCTTTCTTT.

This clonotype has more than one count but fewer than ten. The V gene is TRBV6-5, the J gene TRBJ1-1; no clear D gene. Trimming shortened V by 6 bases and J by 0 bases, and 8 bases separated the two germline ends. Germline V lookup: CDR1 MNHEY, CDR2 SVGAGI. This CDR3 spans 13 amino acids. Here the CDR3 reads CASRMELNTEAFF. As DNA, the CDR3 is TGTGCCAGCAGGATGGAGTTGAACACTGAAGCTTTCTTT.

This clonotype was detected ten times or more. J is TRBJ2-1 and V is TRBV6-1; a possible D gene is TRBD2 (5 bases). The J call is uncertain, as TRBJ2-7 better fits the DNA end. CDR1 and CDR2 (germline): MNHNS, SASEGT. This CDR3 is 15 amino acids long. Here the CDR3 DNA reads TGTGCCAGCAGTCTTCCCCACGGGATGACCTACGAGCAGTACTTC. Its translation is CASSLPHGMTYEQYF.

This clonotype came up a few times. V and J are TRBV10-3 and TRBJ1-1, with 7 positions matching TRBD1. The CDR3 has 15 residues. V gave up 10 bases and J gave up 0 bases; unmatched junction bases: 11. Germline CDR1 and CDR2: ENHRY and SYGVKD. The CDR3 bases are TGTGCCACCCTTAGGACAGGCACTTTGAACACTGAAGCTTTCTTT. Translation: CATLRTGTLNTEAFF.

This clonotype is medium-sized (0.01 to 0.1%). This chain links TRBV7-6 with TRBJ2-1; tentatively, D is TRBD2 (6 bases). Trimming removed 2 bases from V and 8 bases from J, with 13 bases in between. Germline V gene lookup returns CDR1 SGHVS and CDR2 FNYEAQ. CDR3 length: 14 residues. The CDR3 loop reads CASSLSGSSYEQFF. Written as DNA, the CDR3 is TGTGCCAGCAGCTTAAGCGGGTCTAGTTATGAGCAGTTCTTC.

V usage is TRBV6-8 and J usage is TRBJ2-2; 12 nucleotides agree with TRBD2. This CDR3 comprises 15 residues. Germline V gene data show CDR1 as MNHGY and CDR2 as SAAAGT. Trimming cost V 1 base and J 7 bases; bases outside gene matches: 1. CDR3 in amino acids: CASSYWGLAGGELFF. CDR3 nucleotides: TGTGCCAGCAGTTACTGGGGACTAGCGGGCGGGGAGCTGTTTTTT.

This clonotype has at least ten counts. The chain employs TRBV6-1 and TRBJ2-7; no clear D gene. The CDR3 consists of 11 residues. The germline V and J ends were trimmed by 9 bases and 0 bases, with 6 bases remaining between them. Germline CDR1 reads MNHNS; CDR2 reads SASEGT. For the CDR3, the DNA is TGTGCCAGTGGAAGCTCCTACGAGCAGTACTTC. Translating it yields CASGSSYEQYF.

Written as DNA, the CDR3 is TGTGCCAGCAGTTTGAGGGCAGATAATAATTCACCCCTCCACTTT. It codes for CASSLRADNNSPLHF. The genes are TRBV6-5 and TRBJ1-6; D gene unclear. CDR1 and CDR2 (germline): MNHEY, SVGAGI. V was cut by 4 bases and J by 5 bases, with 12 bases left in between. This CDR3 has 15 amino acids.

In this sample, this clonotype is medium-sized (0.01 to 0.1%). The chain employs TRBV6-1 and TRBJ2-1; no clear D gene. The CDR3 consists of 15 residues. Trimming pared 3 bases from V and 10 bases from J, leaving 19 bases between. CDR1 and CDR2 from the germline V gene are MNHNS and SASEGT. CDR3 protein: CASSDGPPGLYEQFF. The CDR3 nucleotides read TGTGCCAGCAGTGACGGACCGCCTGGCCTCTACGAGCAGTTCTTC.

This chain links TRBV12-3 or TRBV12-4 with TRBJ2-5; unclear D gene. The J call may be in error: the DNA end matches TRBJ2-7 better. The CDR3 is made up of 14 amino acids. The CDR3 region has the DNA TGTGCCAGCAGTTTAGGACAAAGCTCCTACGAGCAGTACTTC. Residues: CASSLGQSSYEQYF.

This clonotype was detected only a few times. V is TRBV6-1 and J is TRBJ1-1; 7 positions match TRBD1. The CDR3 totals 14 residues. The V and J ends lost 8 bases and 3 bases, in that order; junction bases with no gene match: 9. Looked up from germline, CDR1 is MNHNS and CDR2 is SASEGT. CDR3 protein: CASGEQGLDTEAFF. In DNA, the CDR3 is TGTGCCAGCGGGGAACAGGGGTTGGACACTGAAGCTTTCTTT.

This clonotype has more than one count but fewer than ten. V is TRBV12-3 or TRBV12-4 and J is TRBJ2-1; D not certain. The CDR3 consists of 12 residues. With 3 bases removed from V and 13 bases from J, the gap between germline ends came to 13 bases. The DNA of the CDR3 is TGTGCCAGCAGTTTCGGCCGAGAGACCCAGTTCTTC. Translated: CASSFGRETQFF.

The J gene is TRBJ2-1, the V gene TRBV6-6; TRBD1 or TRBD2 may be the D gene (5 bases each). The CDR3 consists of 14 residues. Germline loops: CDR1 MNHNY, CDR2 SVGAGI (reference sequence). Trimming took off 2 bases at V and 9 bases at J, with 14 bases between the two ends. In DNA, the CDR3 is TGTGCCAGCAGTTACCGGACGGGGCTCTCTGAGCAGTTCTTC. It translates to CASSYRTGLSEQFF.

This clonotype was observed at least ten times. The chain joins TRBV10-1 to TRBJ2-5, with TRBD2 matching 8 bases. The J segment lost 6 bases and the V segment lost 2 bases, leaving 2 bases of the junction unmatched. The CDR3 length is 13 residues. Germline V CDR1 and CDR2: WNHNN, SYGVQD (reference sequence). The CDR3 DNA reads TGCGCCAGCAGTGAGGCGGGAGGCCAGACCCAGTACTTC. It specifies CASSEAGGQTQYF.

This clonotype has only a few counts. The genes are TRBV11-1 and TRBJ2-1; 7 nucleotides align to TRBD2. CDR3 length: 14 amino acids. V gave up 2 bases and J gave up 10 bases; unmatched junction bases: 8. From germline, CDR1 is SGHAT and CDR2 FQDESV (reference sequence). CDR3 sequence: CASSLSPGGDEQFF. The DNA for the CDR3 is TGTGCCAGCAGCTTATCCCCTGGGGGGGACGAGCAGTTCTTC. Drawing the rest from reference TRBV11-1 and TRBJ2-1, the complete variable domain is EAEVAQSPRYKITEKSQAVAFWCDPISGHATLYWYRQILGQGPELLVQFQDESVVDDSQLPKDRFSAERLKGVDSTLKIQPAELGDSAMYLCASSLSPGGDEQFFGPGTRLTVL.

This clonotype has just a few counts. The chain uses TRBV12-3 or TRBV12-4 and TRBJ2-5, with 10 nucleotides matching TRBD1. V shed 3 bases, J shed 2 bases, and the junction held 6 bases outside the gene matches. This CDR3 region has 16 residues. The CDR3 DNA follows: TGTGCCAGCAGTTTTCGACAGGGGGCAGGGCAAGAGACCCAGTACTTC. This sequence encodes CASSFRQGAGQETQYF.

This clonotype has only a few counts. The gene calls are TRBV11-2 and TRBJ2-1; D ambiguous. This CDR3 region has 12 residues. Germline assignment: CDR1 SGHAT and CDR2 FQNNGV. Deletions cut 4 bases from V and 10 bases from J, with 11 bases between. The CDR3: CASSSGVGEQFF. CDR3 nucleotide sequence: TGTGCCAGCAGCTCTGGGGTGGGGGAGCAGTTCTTC.

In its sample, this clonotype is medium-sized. CDR3 sequence: CASSDHGLNTEAFF. For the CDR3, the DNA is TGTGCCAGCAGTGACCACGGATTGAACACTGAAGCTTTCTTT. The rearrangement joins TRBV6-1 to TRBJ1-1; D gene ambiguous. The CDR3 contains 14 residues. Germline assignment: CDR1 MNHNS and CDR2 SASEGT. V was pared by 3 bases and J by 0 bases, with 8 bases between.